This T cell receptor (beta chain) was retrieved from a study of T cell repertoires in cytomegalovirus infection. This clonotype was recorded many times. Its antigen is unidentified. TCRdb passed the reads through MiXCR, listing each CDR3 protein once. Here the sample spans around 450,000 distinct CDR3 sequences, 11% being singletons. General observations from the study: Cumulative public TCR beta family frequency identified CMV carriers with the relevant HLA. HLA-C-restricted, CMV-specific TCR beta clonotypes were dominant ex vivo.

V was trimmed by 0 bases and J by 4 bases, leaving 15 bases between them. Germline lookup yields CDR1 SGHNT and CDR2 YENEEA. This CDR3 is 17 amino acids long. V usage is TRBV11-3 and J usage is TRBJ2-2; weak D call: TRBD2 (6 bases). This clonotype was obtained from a human donor in good health (CMV status not recorded). Some clones in this sample may be carry-over from other donors' samples. Sequencing was performed on PBMCs. The CDR3 protein is CASSLEGQVGGTGELFF. The CDR3 nucleotides are TGTGCCAGCAGCTTAGAAGGGCAAGTCGGGGGCACCGGGGAGCTGTTTTTT.